Presented here are 22 T cell receptor beta chains from one specimen sequenced in a study of shared clonotypes between healthy human individuals. TCRdb's table, derived via immunoSEQ multiplex PCR, lists solely in-frame clones and lacks some. The table records fewer than 2.5 million clones, over 85% of them present only once. Sequencing was done on a sample of naive CD4+ T cells from PBMCs. The subset here: CD45RA+ positively selected. These TCRs come from a man between 18 and 35 years old in good health. Some clones in this sample may be carry-over from other donors' samples.

The chain combines TRBV7-2 with TRBJ1-5; the D gene is possibly TRBD1 (6 bases). Germline lookup yields CDR1 SGHTA and CDR2 FQGNSA. V dropped 3 bases and J dropped 2 bases, with 11 bases sitting between them. This CDR3 comprises 15 residues. CDR3 nucleotides: TGTGCCAGCAGCTTCACCCCAGGGGGCAATCAGCCCCAGCATTTT. Protein: CASSFTPGGNQPQHF.

In the case of this clone: Other DNA sequences within the sample encode an identical CDR3. This CDR3 is CASSLLVQETQYF. In DNA, the CDR3 is TGCGCCAGCAGCCTCCTAGTCCAAGAGACCCAGTACTTC. The chain couples TRBV4-1 to TRBJ2-5; no clear D gene. The CDR3 length is 13 residues. Germline V lookup: CDR1 MGHRA, CDR2 YSYEKL. The V and J ends lost 4 bases and 1 base respectively, with 7 bases between them.

V is TRBV10-3 and J is TRBJ1-2, with a weak D call TRBD1 (5 bases). The V gene's germline CDR1 is ENHRY and CDR2 SYGVKD. The length of the CDR3 is 19 residues. Trimming removed 0 bases from V and 8 bases from J, with 28 bases in between. The CDR3 nucleotides are TGTGCCATCAGTGAGTCTAGGGGTTTGGACACGCATATGTCCGGGGGCTACACCTTC. Protein: CAISESRGLDTHMSGGYTF.

The chain uses TRBV5-1 and TRBJ2-7, with 11 bases that match TRBD1. V shed 4 bases and J 6 bases; nucleotides not matched to a gene: 15. The CDR3 is 17 amino acids. The V gene's germline CDR1 is SGHRS and CDR2 YFSETQ. CDR3 amino acids: CASSAGTGGSVVREQYF. The CDR3 DNA reads TGCGCCAGCAGCGCTGGGACAGGGGGATCGGTGGTTCGCGAGCAGTACTTC.

The chain joins TRBV18 to TRBJ2-1; 12 bases match TRBD2. Germline trimming cut 4 bases from V and 8 bases from J; bases unmatched to any gene: 3. The CDR3 sequence is 14 residues long. CDR1 and CDR2 from the germline V gene are KGHSH and LQKENI. The CDR3 sequence: CASSLRLAGDEQFF. For the CDR3, the DNA is TGTGCCAGCTCACTTCGACTAGCGGGAGATGAGCAGTTCTTC.

The genes are TRBV7-8 and TRBJ1-4, with D perhaps matching TRBD1 (5 bases). V was shortened by 4 bases and J by 2 bases, with 17 bases between the two germline ends. Germline values: CDR1 SGHVS, CDR2 FQNEAQ. This CDR3 is built from 17 residues. The CDR3 protein is CASSSRLGGSTNEKLFF. The CDR3, as DNA: TGTGCCAGCAGCTCCCGTCTGGGGGGGTCGACTAATGAAAAACTGTTTTTT.

This sequence joins TRBV2 and TRBJ2-5, with unresolved D. The end of the DNA is better explained by TRBJ2-7, so the J call may be wrong. Germline V gene data show CDR1 as SNHLY and CDR2 as FYNNEI. The CDR3 covers 14 residues. DNA for the CDR3: TGTGCCAGCAGTGACCAAGCAGGCACCTACGAGCAGTACTTC. As protein: CASSDQAGTYEQYF.

With regard to this clone: The sample contains more than one DNA sequence encoding this CDR3. The chain uses TRBV27 and TRBJ2-7; 8 bases are a match to TRBD1. The trim removed 3 bases at V and 4 bases at J, leaving 2 bases unmatched. Germline V gene data show CDR1 as MNHEY and CDR2 as SMNVEV (reference sequence). The CDR3 spans 13 residues. This chain's CDR3 is CASSFNRGYEQYF. CDR3 bases: TGTGCCAGCAGTTTTAACAGGGGGTACGAGCAGTACTTC.

This clone was found once. The same CDR3 is also encoded by other DNA sequences in this sample. The genes are TRBV6-5 and TRBJ1-2; no definite D call. CDR3 length: 14 residues. Trimming cost V 2 bases and J 0 bases, with 7 bases left between them. The germline V gene has CDR1 MNHEY and CDR2 SVGAGI. This CDR3 is CASSYREANYGYTF. DNA for the CDR3: TGTGCCAGCAGTTACAGGGAAGCTAACTATGGCTACACCTTC.

The rearrangement links TRBV7-2 to TRBJ1-3; 7 bases are a match to TRBD1. The CDR3 is 14 residues long. Germline CDR1 SGHTA, CDR2 FQGNSA. V gave up 6 bases and J gave up 0 bases; unmatched junction bases: 2. The CDR3, as DNA: TGTGCCAGCAGACCAGGGGGCTCTGGAAACACCATATATTTT. Protein sequence: CASRPGGSGNTIYF. The variable domain in full, with the rest retrieved from reference TRBV7-2 and TRBJ1-3, is GAGVSQSPSNKVTEKGKDVELRCDPISGHTALYWYRQSLGQGLEFLIYFQGNSAPDKSGLPSDRFSAERTGGSVSTLTIQRTQQEDSAVYLCASRPGGSGNTIYFGEGSWLTVV.

This clone is a singleton in its sample. The V call is TRBV6-5, the J call TRBJ2-5; D is ambiguous. The CDR3 loop spans 14 amino acids. The ends were cut back, 1 base at V and 1 base at J, with 7 bases in the middle. CDR1 MNHEY and CDR2 SVGAGI come from the germline V gene. In DNA form, the CDR3 reads TGTGCCAGCAGTTACTTGTCCGCCCAAGAGACCCAGTACTTC. Protein: CASSYLSAQETQYF.

The J gene is TRBJ2-5, the V gene TRBV19; 13 bases agree with TRBD2. This CDR3 spans 15 amino acids. CDR1 and CDR2 (germline): LNHDA, SQIVND (reference sequence). J lost 4 bases, V lost 7 bases, and 6 bases had no gene match. The CDR3 region has the DNA TGTGCCAGTACTACTAGCGGGAGGGCGGGAGAGACCCAGTACTTC. Protein product: CASTTSGRAGETQYF.

As for this clone: Other DNA sequences in this sample translate to the same CDR3. V is TRBV28 and J is TRBJ2-7, with TRBD1 as a possible D gene (6 bases). The germline CDR1 and CDR2 sequences are MDHEN and SYDVKM. Trimming shortened V by 11 bases and J by 3 bases, and 11 bases separated the two germline ends. The length of the CDR3 is 11 residues. This CDR3 reads CASTGFYEQYF. The CDR3 DNA reads as TGTGCCTCAACAGGGTTCTACGAGCAGTACTTC.

The chain is built from TRBV5-6 and TRBJ1-2, with D maybe TRBD1 (5 bases). The V gene's germline CDR1 is SGHDT and CDR2 YYEEEE. The CDR3 loop spans 12 amino acids. The ends were cut back, 4 bases at V and 6 bases at J, with 10 bases in the middle. CDR3 sequence (DNA): TGTGCCAGCAGCGAGGGACTTAATGGCTACACCTTC. Translating it yields CASSEGLNGYTF.

The V call is TRBV7-3, the J call TRBJ2-3; D gene ambiguous. The CDR3 runs 14 residues. Germline CDR1 and CDR2: SGHTA and FQGTGA. Trimming removed 4 bases from V and 1 base from J, with 9 bases in between. The DNA of the CDR3 is TGTGCCAGCAGCTCTCTCCGGGGCACAGATACGCAGTATTTT. It is translated as CASSSLRGTDTQYF.

The chain couples TRBV9 to TRBJ2-1; possibly TRBD2 for D (6 bases). V dropped 3 bases and J dropped 1 base, with 14 bases sitting between them. This CDR3 spans 16 amino acids. CDR1 and CDR2 from the germline V gene are SGDLS and YYNGEE. CDR3 DNA: TGTGCCAGCAGCGGACCCGGGAGTGGTTCCTACAATGAGCAGTTCTTC. Translated, it gives CASSGPGSGSYNEQFF.

The chain combines TRBV19 with TRBJ1-1; 7 bases match TRBD1. Trimming at V came to 10 bases and at J to 0 bases, leaving 5 bases not matched to a gene. The CDR3 runs 13 residues. The germline V gene encodes CDR1 LNHDA and CDR2 SQIVND (reference sequence). CDR3 residues: CATQGQMNTEAFF. The CDR3 DNA is TGTGCCACCCAGGGACAGATGAACACTGAAGCTTTCTTT.

This sequence joins TRBV4-1 and TRBJ2-2, with 7 bases aligning to TRBD2. Germline CDR1 is MGHRA and CDR2 is YSYEKL. CDR3 length equals 13 residues. V lost 4 bases, J lost 6 bases, and 2 bases stayed unmatched. CDR3 sequence reads: CASSLTSPGELFF. The CDR3 DNA follows: TGCGCCAGCAGCCTGACTAGCCCCGGGGAGCTGTTTTTT.

V usage is TRBV5-4 and J usage is TRBJ2-6; unclear D gene. V was clipped by 4 bases and J by 2 bases, with 16 bases between them. CDR1 and CDR2 from the germline V gene are SGHNT and YYREEE (reference sequence). The CDR3 loop spans 17 amino acids. The CDR3 reads CASSPATVRPGANVLTF. The CDR3 nucleotides read TGTGCCAGCAGCCCGGCGACGGTTCGCCCTGGGGCCAACGTCCTGACTTTC.

This clone was seen a single time. The V gene is TRBV11-2, the J gene TRBJ2-7, with D possibly being TRBD2 (6 bases). V shed 5 bases and J shed 3 bases, with 8 bases lying between them. The CDR3 is 12 amino acids. CDR1 is SGHAT, CDR2 FQNNGV, per germline. The CDR3 loop reads CASSRGIYEQYF. The CDR3 nucleotides are TGTGCCAGCAGCCGGGGGATCTACGAGCAGTACTTC.

This sequence joins TRBV28 and TRBJ2-7, with D tentatively TRBD2 (5 bases). Germline CDR1 and CDR2: MDHEN and SYDVKM. This CDR3 region has 12 residues. V was shortened by 6 bases and J by 5 bases, with 11 bases between the two germline ends. In DNA, the CDR3 is TGTGCCAGCAGCCTTATCGGGAACGAGCAGTACTTC. This codes for CASSLIGNEQYF.

V and J are TRBV7-2 and TRBJ2-1; 8 bases align to TRBD1. This CDR3 spans 17 amino acids. V was pared by 5 bases and J by 3 bases, with 12 bases of the junction left unmatched. Per germline, CDR1 SGHTA and CDR2 FQGNSA. CDR3 loop: CASSRGSGGAFYNEQFF. The CDR3 region has the DNA TGTGCCAGCAGCCGTGGGTCAGGGGGCGCGTTCTACAATGAGCAGTTCTTC.